The entry that follows covers one T cell receptor beta chain sequence. The sample comes from a study of blood T cell repertoires in COVID-19. In the original workflow: The assay estimated nucleated cells by amplifying reference gene primers. Data came from immunoSEQ multiplex PCR; TCRdb stores just in-frame clones and leaves some out. That table is the source of V, J and clone size, and D and trimming were worked out from the DNA. The data hold under 500,000 clones, with approximately 90% observed a single time. Germline CDR1 is KGHSH and CDR2 is LQKENI. V shed 3 bases and J shed 4 bases, with 10 bases lying between them. The CDR3 covers 15 residues. Recovery among Cohort 3 donors was established by two negative PCRs, clearance, or symptom resolution.

This sequence joins TRBV18 and TRBJ2-6; maybe TRBD2 (6 bases). The receptor comes from a man under 40 who had recovered from COVID-19. Specimen: PBMCs or T cells enriched from blood (not recorded which). CDR3 sequence reads: CASSPIREGANVLTF. CDR3 DNA sequence: TGTGCCAGCTCACCTATCCGGGAGGGGGCCAACGTCCTGACTTTC.